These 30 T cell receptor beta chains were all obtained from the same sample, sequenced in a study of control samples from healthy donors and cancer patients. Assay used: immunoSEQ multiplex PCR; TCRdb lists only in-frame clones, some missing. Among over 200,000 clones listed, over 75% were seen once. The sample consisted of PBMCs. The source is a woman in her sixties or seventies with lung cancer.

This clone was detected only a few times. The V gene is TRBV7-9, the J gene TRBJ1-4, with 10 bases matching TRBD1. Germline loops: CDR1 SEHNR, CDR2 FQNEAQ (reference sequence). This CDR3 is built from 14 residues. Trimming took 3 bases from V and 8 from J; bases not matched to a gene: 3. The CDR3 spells CASSLGQGREKLFF. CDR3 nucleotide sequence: TGTGCCAGCAGCTTGGGACAGGGGAGAGAAAAACTGTTTTTT.

In nucleotides, the CDR3 is TGCGCCAGCAGCTTGGGGGGGCAGCCCCAAGAGACCCAGTACTTC. This translates into CASSLGGQPQETQYF. V usage is TRBV5-1 and J usage is TRBJ2-5, with D perhaps TRBD1 (6 bases). V lost 0 bases and J lost 1, with 10 bases in between. The CDR3 consists of 15 residues. Germline values: CDR1 SGHRS, CDR2 YFSETQ.

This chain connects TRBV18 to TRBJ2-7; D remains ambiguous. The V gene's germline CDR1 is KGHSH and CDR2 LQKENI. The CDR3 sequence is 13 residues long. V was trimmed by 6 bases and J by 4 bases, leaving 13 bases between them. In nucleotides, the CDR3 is TGTGCCAGCTCCCTTACGGAGTCATACGAGCAGTACTTC. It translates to CASSLTESYEQYF. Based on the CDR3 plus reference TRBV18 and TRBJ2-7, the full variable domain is NAGVMQNPRHLVRRRGQEARLRCSPMKGHSHVYWYRQLPEEGLKFMVYLQKENIIDESGMPKERFSAEFPKEGPSILRIQQVVRGDSAAYFCASSLTESYEQYFGPGTRLTVT.

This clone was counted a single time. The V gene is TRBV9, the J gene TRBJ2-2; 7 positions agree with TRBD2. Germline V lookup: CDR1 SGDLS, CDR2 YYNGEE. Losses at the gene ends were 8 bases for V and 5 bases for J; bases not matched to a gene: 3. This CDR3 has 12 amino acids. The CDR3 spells CASSRGTGELFF. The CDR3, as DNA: TGTGCCAGTTCGCGGGGGACCGGGGAGCTGTTTTTT.

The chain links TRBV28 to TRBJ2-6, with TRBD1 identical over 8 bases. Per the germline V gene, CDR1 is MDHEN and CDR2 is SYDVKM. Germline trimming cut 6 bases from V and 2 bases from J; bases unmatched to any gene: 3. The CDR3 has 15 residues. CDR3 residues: CASRLQGAGANVLTF. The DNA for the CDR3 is TGTGCCAGCAGGCTACAGGGGGCTGGGGCCAACGTCCTGACTTTC.

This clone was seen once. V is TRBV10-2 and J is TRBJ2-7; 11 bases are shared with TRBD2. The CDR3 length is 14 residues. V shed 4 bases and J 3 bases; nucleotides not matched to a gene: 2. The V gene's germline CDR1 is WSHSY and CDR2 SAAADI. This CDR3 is CASSVGLADYEQYF. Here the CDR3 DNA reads TGCGCCAGCAGTGTGGGACTAGCGGACTACGAGCAGTACTTC.

The CDR3 loop reads CASSSPETGGREKLFF. Here the CDR3 DNA reads TGTGCCAGCAGCTCCCCCGAGACAGGGGGCAGGGAAAAACTGTTTTTT. This chain uses TRBV28 with TRBJ1-4; 10 bases align to TRBD1. CDR1 is MDHEN and CDR2 is SYDVKM in the germline V gene. The J segment lost 8 bases and the V segment lost 6 bases, leaving 12 bases of the junction unmatched. The CDR3 has 16 residues.

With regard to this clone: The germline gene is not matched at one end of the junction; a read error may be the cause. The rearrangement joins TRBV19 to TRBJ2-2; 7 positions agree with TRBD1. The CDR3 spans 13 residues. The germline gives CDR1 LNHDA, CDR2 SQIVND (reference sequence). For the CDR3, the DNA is TGTGCCAGTAGTGTAGACAGGGTCGGGGAGCTGTTTTTT. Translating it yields CASSVDRVGELFF.

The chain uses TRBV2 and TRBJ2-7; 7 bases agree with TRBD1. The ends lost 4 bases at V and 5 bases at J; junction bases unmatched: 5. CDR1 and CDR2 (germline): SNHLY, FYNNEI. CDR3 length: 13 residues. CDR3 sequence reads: CASSGTGRHEQYF. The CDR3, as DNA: TGTGCCAGCAGTGGGACAGGCCGTCACGAGCAGTACTTC.

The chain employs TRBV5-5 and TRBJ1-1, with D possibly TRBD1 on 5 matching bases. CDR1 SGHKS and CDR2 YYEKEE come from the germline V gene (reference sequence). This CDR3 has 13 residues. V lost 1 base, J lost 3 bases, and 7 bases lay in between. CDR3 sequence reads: CASSLSGDTEAFF. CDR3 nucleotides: TGTGCCAGCAGCTTGTCGGGGGACACTGAAGCTTTCTTT.

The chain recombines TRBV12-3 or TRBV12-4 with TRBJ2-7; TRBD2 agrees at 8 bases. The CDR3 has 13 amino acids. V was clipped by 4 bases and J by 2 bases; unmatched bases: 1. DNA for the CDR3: TGTGCCAGCAGTTCTAGCGGGCCCTACGAGCAGTACTTC. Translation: CASSSSGPYEQYF.

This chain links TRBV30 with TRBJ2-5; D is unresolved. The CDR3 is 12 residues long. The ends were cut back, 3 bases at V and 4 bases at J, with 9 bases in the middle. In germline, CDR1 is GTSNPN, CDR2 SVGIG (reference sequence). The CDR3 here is CAWSPGGETQYF. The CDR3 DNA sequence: TGTGCCTGGAGCCCGGGCGGAGAGACCCAGTACTTC.

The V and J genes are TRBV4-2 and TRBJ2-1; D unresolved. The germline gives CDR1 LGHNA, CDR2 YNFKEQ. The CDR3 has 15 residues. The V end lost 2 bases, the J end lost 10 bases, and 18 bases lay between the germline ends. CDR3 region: CASSQSHLNGEEQFF. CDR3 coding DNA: TGTGCCAGCAGCCAATCCCACCTGAATGGCGAAGAGCAGTTCTTC.

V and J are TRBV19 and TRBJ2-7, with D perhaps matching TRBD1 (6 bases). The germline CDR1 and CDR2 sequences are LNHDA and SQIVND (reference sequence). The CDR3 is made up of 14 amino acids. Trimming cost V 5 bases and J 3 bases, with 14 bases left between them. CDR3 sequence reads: CASSPNRDNYEQYF. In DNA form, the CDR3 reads TGTGCCAGTAGTCCGAACCGGGACAACTACGAGCAGTACTTC.

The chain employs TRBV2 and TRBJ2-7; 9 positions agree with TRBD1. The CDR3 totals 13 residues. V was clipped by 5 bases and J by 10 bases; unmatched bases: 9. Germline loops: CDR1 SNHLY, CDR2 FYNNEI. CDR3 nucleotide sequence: TGTGCCAGCAGTTCCCGGGACAGGGAAGTTCAGTACTTC. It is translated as CASSSRDREVQYF.

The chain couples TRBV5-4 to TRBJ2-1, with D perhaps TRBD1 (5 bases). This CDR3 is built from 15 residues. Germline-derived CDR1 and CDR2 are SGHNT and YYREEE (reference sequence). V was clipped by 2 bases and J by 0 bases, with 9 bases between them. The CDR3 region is CASSFGASSYNEQFF. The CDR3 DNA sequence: TGTGCCAGCAGCTTTGGGGCAAGCTCCTACAATGAGCAGTTCTTC.

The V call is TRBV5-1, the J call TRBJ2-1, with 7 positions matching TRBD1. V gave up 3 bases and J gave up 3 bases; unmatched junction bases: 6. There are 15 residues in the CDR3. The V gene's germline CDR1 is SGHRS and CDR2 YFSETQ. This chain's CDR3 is CASSSGQFYYNEQFF. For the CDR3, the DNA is TGCGCCAGCAGCTCGGGACAGTTTTACTACAATGAGCAGTTCTTC.

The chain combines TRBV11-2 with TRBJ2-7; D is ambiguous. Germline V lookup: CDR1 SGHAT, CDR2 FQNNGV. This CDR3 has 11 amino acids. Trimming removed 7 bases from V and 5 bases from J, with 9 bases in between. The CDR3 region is CASNNFDEQYF. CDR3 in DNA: TGTGCCAGCAACAATTTTGACGAGCAGTACTTC. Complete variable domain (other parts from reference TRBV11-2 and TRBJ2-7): EAGVAQSPRYKIIEKRQSVAFWCNPISGHATLYWYQQILGQGPKLLIQFQNNGVVDDSQLPKDRFSAERLKGVDSTLKIQPAKLEDSAVYLCASNNFDEQYFGPGTRLTVT.

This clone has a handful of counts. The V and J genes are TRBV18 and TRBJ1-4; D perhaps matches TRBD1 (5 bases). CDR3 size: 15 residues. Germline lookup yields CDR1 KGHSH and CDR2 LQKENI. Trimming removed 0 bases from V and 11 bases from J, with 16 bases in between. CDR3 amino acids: CASSPPEGRGGKLFF. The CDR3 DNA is TGTGCCAGCTCACCACCGGAGGGGCGGGGCGGTAAACTGTTTTTT.

The CDR3 here is CASSLDSGGVYGEQYF. CDR3 bases: TGCGCCAGCAGCTTGGATAGCGGGGGGGTATATGGAGAGCAGTACTTC. This rearrangement joins TRBV5-1 to TRBJ2-7; 11 bases align to TRBD2. CDR1 is SGHRS and CDR2 is YFSETQ in the germline V gene. Losses at the gene ends were 0 bases for V and 7 bases for J; bases not matched to a gene: 9. This CDR3 is built from 16 residues.

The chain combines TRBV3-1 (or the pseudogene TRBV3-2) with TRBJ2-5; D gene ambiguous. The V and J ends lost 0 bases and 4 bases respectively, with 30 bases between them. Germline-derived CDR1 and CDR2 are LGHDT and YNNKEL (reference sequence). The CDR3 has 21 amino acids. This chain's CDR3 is CASSQERKERRLGRARETQYF. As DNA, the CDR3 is TGTGCCAGCAGCCAAGAAAGGAAGGAGCGAAGGTTAGGTAGGGCACGAGAGACCCAGTACTTC.

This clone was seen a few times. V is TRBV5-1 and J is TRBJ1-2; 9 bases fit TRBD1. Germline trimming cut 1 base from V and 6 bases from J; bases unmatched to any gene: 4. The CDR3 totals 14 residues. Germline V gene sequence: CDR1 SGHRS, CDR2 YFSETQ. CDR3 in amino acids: CASSLTGGDHGYTF. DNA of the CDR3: TGCGCCAGCAGCTTGACAGGGGGCGATCATGGCTACACCTTC. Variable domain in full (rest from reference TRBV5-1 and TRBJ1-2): KAGVTQTPRYLIKTRGQQVTLSCSPISGHRSVSWYQQTPGQGLQFLFEYFSETQRNKGNFPGRFSGRQFSNSRSEMNVSTLELGDSALYLCASSLTGGDHGYTFGSGTRLTVV.

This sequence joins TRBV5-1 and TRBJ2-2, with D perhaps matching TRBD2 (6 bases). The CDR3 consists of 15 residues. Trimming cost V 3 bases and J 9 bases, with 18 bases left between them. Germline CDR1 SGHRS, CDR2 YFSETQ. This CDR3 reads CASSWAGEEDRELFF. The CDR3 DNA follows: TGCGCCAGCAGCTGGGCCGGGGAGGAGGACCGGGAGCTGTTTTTT. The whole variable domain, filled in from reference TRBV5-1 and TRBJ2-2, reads KAGVTQTPRYLIKTRGQQVTLSCSPISGHRSVSWYQQTPGQGLQFLFEYFSETQRNKGNFPGRFSGRQFSNSRSEMNVSTLELGDSALYLCASSWAGEEDRELFFGEGSRLTVL.

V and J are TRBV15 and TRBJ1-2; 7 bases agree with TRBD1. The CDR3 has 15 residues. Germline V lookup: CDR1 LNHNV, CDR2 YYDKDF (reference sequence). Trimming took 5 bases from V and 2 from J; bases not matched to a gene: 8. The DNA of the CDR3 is TGTGCCACCAGCGTCCCGGACAGGAAAAACTATGGCTACACCTTC. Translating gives CATSVPDRKNYGYTF.

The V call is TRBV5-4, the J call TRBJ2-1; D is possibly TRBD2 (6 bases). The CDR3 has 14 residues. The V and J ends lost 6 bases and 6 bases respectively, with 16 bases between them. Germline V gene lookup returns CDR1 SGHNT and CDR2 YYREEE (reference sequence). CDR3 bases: TGTGCCAGCAACGAATGGAGGGGCATCAATGAGCAGTTCTTC. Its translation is CASNEWRGINEQFF.

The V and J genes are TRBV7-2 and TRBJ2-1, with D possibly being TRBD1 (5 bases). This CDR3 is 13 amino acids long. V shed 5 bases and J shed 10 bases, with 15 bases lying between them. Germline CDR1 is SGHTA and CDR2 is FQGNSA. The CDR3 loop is CASSATLKGEQFF. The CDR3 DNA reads TGTGCCAGCAGCGCGACCCTTAAGGGGGAGCAGTTCTTC.

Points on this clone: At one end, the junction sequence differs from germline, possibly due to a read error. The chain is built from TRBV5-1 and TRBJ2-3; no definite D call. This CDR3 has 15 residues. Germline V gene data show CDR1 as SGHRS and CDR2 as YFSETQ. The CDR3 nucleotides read TGCGCCAGCAGCTTGGTGACTCCGATCACAGATGCGCAGTATTTT. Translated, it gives CASSLVTPITDAQYF.

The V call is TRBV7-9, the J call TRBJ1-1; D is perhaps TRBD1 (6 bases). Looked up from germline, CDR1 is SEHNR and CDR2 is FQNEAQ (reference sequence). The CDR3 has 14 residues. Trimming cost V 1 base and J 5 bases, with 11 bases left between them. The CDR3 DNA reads TGTGCCAGCAGCTTAGATGGGACACAAACTGAAGCTTTCTTT. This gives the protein CASSLDGTQTEAFF. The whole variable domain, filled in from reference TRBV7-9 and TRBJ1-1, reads DTGVSQNPRHKITKRGQNVTFRCDPISEHNRLYWYRQTLGQGPEFLTYFQNEAQLEKSRLLSDRFSAERPKGSFSTLEIQRTEQGDSAMYLCASSLDGTQTEAFFGQGTRLTVV.

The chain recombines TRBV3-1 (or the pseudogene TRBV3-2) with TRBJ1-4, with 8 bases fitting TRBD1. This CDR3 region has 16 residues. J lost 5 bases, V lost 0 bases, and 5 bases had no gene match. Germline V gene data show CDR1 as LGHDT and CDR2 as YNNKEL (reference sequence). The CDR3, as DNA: TGTGCCAGCAGCCAAGACCCGGGACAGGTGAATGAAAAACTGTTTTTT. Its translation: CASSQDPGQVNEKLFF.

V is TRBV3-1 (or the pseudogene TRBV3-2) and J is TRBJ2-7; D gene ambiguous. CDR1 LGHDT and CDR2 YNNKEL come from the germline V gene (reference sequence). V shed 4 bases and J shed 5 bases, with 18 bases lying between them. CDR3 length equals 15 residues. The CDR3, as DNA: TGTGCCAGCAGCCCCCTCCGTAAAGGGTCCCACGAGCAGTACTTC. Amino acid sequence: CASSPLRKGSHEQYF.